A single sample gave rise to the 2 T cell receptor beta chains below, sequenced in a study of radiotherapy plus CTLA-4 blockade in lung cancer. The repertoire was sequenced with immunoSEQ multiplex PCR; TCRdb's copy has only in-frame clones and lacks some. The repertoire holds about 87,000 clones, with approximately 86% as singletons. The material sequenced was peripheral blood, taken from a patient treated with radiotherapy plus ipilimumab. The receptors were gathered from a human donor with non-small cell lung cancer that progressed on radiotherapy plus ipilimumab.

The chain employs TRBV4-3 and TRBJ2-7, with a possible D match to TRBD1 (5 bases). Germline loops: CDR1 LGHNA, CDR2 YSLEER. This CDR3 has 14 amino acids. V gave up 3 bases and J gave up 1 base, with 10 bases separating them. DNA for the CDR3: TGCGCCAGCAGCCAGGGTCAGGGTTCCTACGAGCAGTACTTC. This gives the protein CASSQGQGSYEQYF.

This clone was seen more than once but under ten times. The rearrangement uses TRBV19 and TRBJ1-5, with D unclear. This CDR3 spans 14 amino acids. V shed 8 bases and J shed 2 bases, with 13 bases lying between them. The germline CDR1 and CDR2 sequences are LNHDA and SQIVND (reference sequence). CDR3 region: CASDTTSRNQPQHF. The CDR3 DNA reads as TGTGCCAGTGACACCACCAGCCGCAATCAGCCCCAGCATTTT.